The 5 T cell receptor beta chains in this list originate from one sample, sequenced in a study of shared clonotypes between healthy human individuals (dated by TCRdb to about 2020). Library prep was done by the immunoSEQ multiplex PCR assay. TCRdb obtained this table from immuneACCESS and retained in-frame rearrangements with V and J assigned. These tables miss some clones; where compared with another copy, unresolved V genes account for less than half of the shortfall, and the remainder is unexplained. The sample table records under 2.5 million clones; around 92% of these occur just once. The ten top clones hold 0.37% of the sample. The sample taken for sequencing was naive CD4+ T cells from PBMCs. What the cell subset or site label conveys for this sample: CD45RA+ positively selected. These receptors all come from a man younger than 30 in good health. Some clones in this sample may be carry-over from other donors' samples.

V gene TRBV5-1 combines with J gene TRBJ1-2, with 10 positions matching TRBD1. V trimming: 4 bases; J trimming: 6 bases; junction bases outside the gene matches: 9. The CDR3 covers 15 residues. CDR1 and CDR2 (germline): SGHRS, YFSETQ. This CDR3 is CASSPVTGGRDGYTF. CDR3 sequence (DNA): TGCGCCAGCAGCCCCGTGACAGGGGGCAGGGATGGCTACACCTTC.

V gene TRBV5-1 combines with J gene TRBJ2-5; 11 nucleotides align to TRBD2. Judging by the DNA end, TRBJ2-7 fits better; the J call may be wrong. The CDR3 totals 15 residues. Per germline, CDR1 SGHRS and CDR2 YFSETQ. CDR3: CASSPDPSGRHEQYF. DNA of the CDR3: TGCGCCAGCAGCCCCGACCCTAGCGGGAGGCACGAGCAGTACTTC.

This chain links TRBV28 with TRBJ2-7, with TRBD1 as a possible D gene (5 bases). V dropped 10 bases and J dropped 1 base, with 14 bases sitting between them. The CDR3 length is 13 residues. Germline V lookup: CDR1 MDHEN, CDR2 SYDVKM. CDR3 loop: CATTRQSSYEQYF. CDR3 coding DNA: TGTGCCACCACCCGACAGTCTTCCTACGAGCAGTACTTC.

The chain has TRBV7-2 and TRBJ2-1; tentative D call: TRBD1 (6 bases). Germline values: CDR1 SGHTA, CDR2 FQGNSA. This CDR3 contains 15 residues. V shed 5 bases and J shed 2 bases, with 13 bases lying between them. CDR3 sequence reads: CASSLSRDTYNEQFF. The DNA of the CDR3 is TGTGCCAGCAGCCTGTCCCGGGACACCTACAATGAGCAGTTCTTC.

CDR3 loop: CASSEAGTGHYEQYF. CDR3 in DNA: TGTGCCAGCAGTGAGGCCGGGACAGGGCACTACGAGCAGTACTTC. The genes are TRBV6-1 and TRBJ2-7, with 9 bases fitting TRBD1. The germline CDR1 and CDR2 sequences are MNHNS and SASEGT. This CDR3 is 15 amino acids long. Losses at the gene ends were 3 bases for V and 3 bases for J; bases not matched to a gene: 6.